This T cell receptor beta chain was obtained from a study of CD8 T cells in ankylosing spondylitis. Points from the study as a whole: Matched synovial fluid from ankylosing spondylitis patients was reported to be enriched for disease-linked clones. Certain motif variants had earlier appeared in reactive arthritis synovial fluid and blood. Ankylosing spondylitis blood appeared to be characterized by a TCR beta motif of eight highly homologous variants.

This clonotype showed up just a few times. What it binds is not known. The V end was cut by 4 bases, the J end by 3 bases, with 9 bases between. The CDR3 extends over 13 amino acids. Germline-derived CDR1 and CDR2 are KGHSH and LQKENI. Using quantitative 5'-RACE with molecular barcodes, the authors made TCR beta libraries. Using its own MiXCR run on the 5' RACE reads, TCRdb lists one record per CDR3 protein. The table records over 100,000 distinct CDR3 sequences, around 10% of them present only once. The receptor was isolated from a female donor with ankylosing spondylitis or in good health (not recorded which). The chain couples TRBV18 to TRBJ2-5; D ambiguous. Sample: blood, either unsorted or a sorted T cell fraction (not recorded which). The CDR3 DNA reads TGTGCCAGCTCACGGGGTCGGAAAGAGACCCAGTACTTC. It encodes CASSRGRKETQYF.